The 17 T cell receptor beta chains below come from one sample, sequenced in a study of blood T cell repertoires in COVID-19. Only in-frame clones appear in the TCRdb table, and some are missing; sequencing was by immunoSEQ multiplex PCR. The sample has fewer than 300,000 clones, 82% seen once. Sequencing was done on a sample of peripheral blood. These receptors came from a woman in her late teens or twenties with acute or convalescent COVID-19.

The chain couples TRBV7-9 to TRBJ2-7; weak D call: TRBD2 (5 bases). The CDR3 has 12 amino acids. CDR1 is SEHNR, CDR2 FQNEAQ, per germline (reference sequence). V lost 3 bases and J lost 4, with 7 bases in between. For the CDR3, the DNA is TGTGCCAGCAGCTTCGGGGATTACGAGCAGTACTTC. Protein product: CASSFGDYEQYF.

The chain employs TRBV3-1 (or the pseudogene TRBV3-2) and TRBJ2-1; D gene uncertain. Trimming pared 1 base from V and 0 bases from J, leaving 10 bases between. There are 16 residues in the CDR3. Per the germline V gene, CDR1 is LGHDT and CDR2 is YNNKEL (reference sequence). The CDR3 region has the DNA TGTGCCAGCAGCCAAGTTTTGGCTTCCTCCTACAATGAGCAGTTCTTC. Amino acids: CASSQVLASSYNEQFF.

Here the CDR3 reads CASSYGGGPPGYEQYF. The CDR3 DNA sequence: TGTGCCAGCAGTTACGGGGGGGGGCCTCCGGGCTACGAGCAGTACTTC. The chain recombines TRBV6-5 with TRBJ2-7, with a weak D call TRBD2 (7 bases). This CDR3 contains 16 residues. V was clipped by 2 bases and J by 3 bases, with 17 bases between them. Germline-derived CDR1 and CDR2 are MNHEY and SVGAGI.

The chain is built from TRBV2 and TRBJ2-1; 10 nucleotides line up with TRBD1. Germline CDR1 and CDR2: SNHLY and FYNNEI. The length of the CDR3 is 11 residues. Germline trimming cut 6 bases from V and 10 bases from J; bases unmatched to any gene: 0. CDR3 residues: CASRTGGEQFF. CDR3 coding DNA: TGTGCCAGCAGGACAGGGGGCGAGCAGTTCTTC. Supplemented by reference TRBV2 and TRBJ2-1, the full variable domain reads EPEVTQTPSHQVTQMGQEVILRCVPISNHLYFYWYRQILGQKVEFLVSFYNNEISEKSEIFDDQFSVERPDGSNFTLKIRSTKLEDSAMYFCASRTGGEQFFGPGTRLTVL.

The chain carries TRBV24-1 and TRBJ1-1; 8 positions agree with TRBD1. Trimming removed 10 bases from V and 1 base from J; junction bases left unmatched: 7. The CDR3 sequence is 14 residues long. Germline V CDR1 and CDR2: KGHDR, SFDVKD. The CDR3 nucleotides read TGTGCCACAAACGCCGGGACAGGGAACACTGAAGCTTTCTTT. This encodes CATNAGTGNTEAFF.

This rearrangement joins TRBV20-1 to TRBJ1-5, with TRBD1 identical over 8 bases. The germline gives CDR1 DFQATT, CDR2 SNEGSKA (reference sequence). The length of the CDR3 is 15 residues. Trimming removed 3 bases from V and 2 bases from J; junction bases left unmatched: 6. The CDR3 DNA follows: TGCAGTGCTAGTTCTCGGACAGGGCGCAATCAGCCCCAGCATTTT. Translating gives CSASSRTGRNQPQHF.

V usage is TRBV7-9 and J usage is TRBJ2-1, with 9 bases lining up with TRBD1. The V gene's germline CDR1 is SEHNR and CDR2 FQNEAQ (reference sequence). The CDR3 runs 15 residues. Trimming at V came to 5 bases and at J to 4 bases, leaving 6 bases not matched to a gene. The CDR3: CASSARTGAYNEQFF. DNA of the CDR3: TGTGCCAGCAGCGCACGGACAGGGGCGTACAATGAGCAGTTCTTC.

A single count supports this clone. The chain is built from TRBV6-2 or TRBV6-3 and TRBJ2-1, with a weak D call TRBD1 (5 bases). The germline V gene encodes CDR1 MNHEY and CDR2 SVGEGT. The CDR3 covers 15 residues. Trimming stripped 0 bases from V and 7 bases from J, with 13 bases between. The CDR3 DNA follows: TGTGCCAGCAGTTACTCTTCTCACAAGGGGAATGAGCAGTTCTTC. This sequence encodes CASSYSSHKGNEQFF.

The rearrangement links TRBV4-3 to TRBJ2-3, with a tentative D call TRBD2 (6 bases). V lost 1 base to trimming and J lost 1 base, with 18 bases between them. This CDR3 contains 18 residues. Germline V gene data show CDR1 as LGHNA and CDR2 as YSLEER. Written as DNA, the CDR3 is TGCGCCAGCAGCCAAGTTTGGTTGTCCGGGACTCGCACAGATACGCAGTATTTT. Its translation is CASSQVWLSGTRTDTQYF.

The chain links TRBV3-1 (or the pseudogene TRBV3-2) to TRBJ2-7; 13 nucleotides line up with TRBD2. The CDR3 spans 13 residues. Germline CDR1 and CDR2: LGHDT and YNNKEL (reference sequence). The V and J ends lost 4 bases and 6 bases, in that order; junction bases with no gene match: 0. CDR3 sequence (DNA): TGTGCCAGCAGCCGACTAGCGGGAGGCGAGCAGTACTTC. Translating gives CASSRLAGGEQYF.

V is TRBV6-1 and J is TRBJ2-2, with 7 bases identical to TRBD2. With V trimmed by 3 bases and J by 6 bases, 7 bases remained unmatched. Looked up from germline, CDR1 is MNHNS and CDR2 is SASEGT. CDR3 length equals 15 residues. As DNA, the CDR3 is TGTGCCAGCAGTGAGGGGGGGTGGTATCCCGGGGAGCTGTTTTTT. This gives the protein CASSEGGWYPGELFF.

This clone was seen just once. The V and J genes are TRBV14 and TRBJ2-7; 7 positions agree with TRBD2. Trimming cost V 5 bases and J 4 bases; bases outside gene matches: 8. Germline V CDR1 and CDR2: SGHDN, FVKESK. The CDR3 contains 14 residues. CDR3 protein: CASSASGNRYEQYF. For the CDR3, the DNA is TGTGCCAGCAGCGCCAGCGGGAATCGGTACGAGCAGTACTTC.

CDR3 loop: CASSQATSGRAAPAQYF. The DNA of the CDR3 is TGTGCCAGCAGCCAAGCAACTAGCGGGAGGGCCGCCCCGGCGCAGTATTTT. V usage is TRBV4-2 and J usage is TRBJ2-3; 13 bases fit TRBD2. Germline lookup yields CDR1 LGHNA and CDR2 YNFKEQ. The ends lost 1 base at V and 10 bases at J; junction bases unmatched: 11. The CDR3 extends over 17 amino acids.

V and J are TRBV6-2 or TRBV6-3 and TRBJ2-1; 7 bases line up with TRBD1. Germline V gives CDR1 MNHEY, CDR2 SVGEGT. Trimming took 4 bases from V and 6 from J; bases not matched to a gene: 12. This CDR3 has 16 amino acids. The CDR3 sequence: CASSWQGGTASNEQFF. The CDR3 DNA sequence: TGTGCCAGCAGTTGGCAAGGGGGCACGGCATCCAATGAGCAGTTCTTC.

The V gene is TRBV6-6, the J gene TRBJ2-1; the D gene is possibly TRBD2 (6 bases). The ends were cut back, 5 bases at V and 4 bases at J, with 21 bases in the middle. The CDR3 covers 17 residues. In germline, CDR1 is MNHNY, CDR2 SVGAGI (reference sequence). CDR3 in DNA: TGTGCCAGCAGTCAGGCCGCCGGGACTTCGCTGTACAATGAGCAGTTCTTC. It yields the protein CASSQAAGTSLYNEQFF.

This clone was counted a single time. The chain carries TRBV11-2 and TRBJ1-2; D possibly corresponds to TRBD1 (5 bases). CDR1 and CDR2 (germline): SGHAT, FQNNGV. The CDR3 has 16 residues. Trimming stripped 4 bases from V and 7 bases from J, with 22 bases between. In DNA form, the CDR3 reads TGTGCCAGCAGCTCTGTCGTCGGGGGAGGTAGGGGTGGCTACACCTTC. Its translation: CASSSVVGGGRGGYTF. The full variable domain, rest sourced from reference TRBV11-2 and TRBJ1-2, is EAGVAQSPRYKIIEKRQSVAFWCNPISGHATLYWYQQILGQGPKLLIQFQNNGVVDDSQLPKDRFSAERLKGVDSTLKIQPAKLEDSAVYLCASSSVVGGGRGGYTFGSGTRLTVV.

In its sample, this clone was seen once. The chain employs TRBV19 and TRBJ2-1, with a tentative D call TRBD1 (6 bases). The CDR3 totals 14 residues. The V end lost 6 bases, the J end lost 2 bases, and 11 bases lay between the germline ends. Germline loops: CDR1 LNHDA, CDR2 SQIVND (reference sequence). The CDR3: CASRIGQPYNEQFF. CDR3 nucleotides: TGTGCCAGTAGAATCGGACAGCCCTACAATGAGCAGTTCTTC.